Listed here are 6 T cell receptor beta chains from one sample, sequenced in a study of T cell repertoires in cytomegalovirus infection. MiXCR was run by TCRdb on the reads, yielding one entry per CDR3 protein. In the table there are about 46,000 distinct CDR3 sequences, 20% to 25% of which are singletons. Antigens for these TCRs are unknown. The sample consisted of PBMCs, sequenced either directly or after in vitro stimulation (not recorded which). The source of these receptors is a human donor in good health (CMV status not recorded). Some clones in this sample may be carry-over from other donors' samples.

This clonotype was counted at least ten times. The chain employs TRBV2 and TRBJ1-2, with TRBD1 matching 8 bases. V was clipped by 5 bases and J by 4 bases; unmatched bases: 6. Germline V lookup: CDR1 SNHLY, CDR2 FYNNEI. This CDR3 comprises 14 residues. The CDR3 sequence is CASSRQGFGYGYTF. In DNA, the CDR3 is TGTGCCAGCAGTCGACAGGGGTTCGGCTATGGCTACACCTTC.

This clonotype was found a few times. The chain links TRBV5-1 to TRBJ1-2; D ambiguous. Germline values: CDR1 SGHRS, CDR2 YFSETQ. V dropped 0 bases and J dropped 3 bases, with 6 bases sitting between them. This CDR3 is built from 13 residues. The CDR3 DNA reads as TGCGCCAGCAGCTTGGGGACTGACTATGGCTACACCTTC. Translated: CASSLGTDYGYTF.

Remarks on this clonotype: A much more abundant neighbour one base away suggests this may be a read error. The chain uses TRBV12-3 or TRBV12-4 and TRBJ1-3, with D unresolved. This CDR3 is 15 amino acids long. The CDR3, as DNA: TGTGCCAGCAGTTTATTGGCAGGTTCTGGAAACACCAAATATTTT. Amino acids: CASSLLAGSGNTKYF.

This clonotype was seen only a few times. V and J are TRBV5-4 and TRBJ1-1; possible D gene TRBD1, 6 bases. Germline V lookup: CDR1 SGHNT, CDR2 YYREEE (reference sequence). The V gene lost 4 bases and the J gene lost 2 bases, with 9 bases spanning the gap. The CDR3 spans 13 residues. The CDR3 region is CASSMDSNTEAFF. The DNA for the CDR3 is TGTGCCAGCAGCATGGACAGCAACACTGAAGCTTTCTTT.

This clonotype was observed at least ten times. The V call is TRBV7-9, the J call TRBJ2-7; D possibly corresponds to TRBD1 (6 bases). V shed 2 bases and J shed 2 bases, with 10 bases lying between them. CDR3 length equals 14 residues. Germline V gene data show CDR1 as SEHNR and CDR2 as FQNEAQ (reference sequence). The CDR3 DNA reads TGTGCCAGCAGCTTACAGGGGCTGGCCTACGAGCAGTACTTC. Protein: CASSLQGLAYEQYF.

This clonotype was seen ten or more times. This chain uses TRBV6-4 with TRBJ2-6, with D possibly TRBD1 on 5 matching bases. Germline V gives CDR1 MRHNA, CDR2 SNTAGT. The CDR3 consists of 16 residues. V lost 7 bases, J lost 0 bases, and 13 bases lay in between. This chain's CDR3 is CASTKTATSGANVLTF. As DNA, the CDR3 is TGTGCCAGCACTAAGACAGCAACCTCTGGGGCCAACGTCCTGACTTTC.